The 27 T cell receptor beta chains below come from one sample, sequenced in a study of cytomegalovirus exposure and HLA in healthy donors (dated by TCRdb to 2017 to 2019). The library relied on the immunoSEQ multiplex PCR assay. Drawn from immuneACCESS, this table holds only the in-frame rearrangements with V and J called that TCRdb kept. Clones are partly lost; checked studies trace under half to an unresolved V gene and leave the rest unexplained. Recorded for this sample are a few hundred thousand clones; roughly 90% of them occurred a single time. 0.35% to 0.4% of the sample belongs to the ten largest clones. The sample comprised PBMCs. These TCRs come from a woman between 18 and 29 years old in good health and CMV-seronegative.

The J gene is TRBJ1-2, the V gene TRBV5-1, with 7 bases fitting TRBD1. The J segment lost 0 bases and the V segment lost 4 bases, leaving 6 bases of the junction unmatched. CDR1 and CDR2 (germline): SGHRS, YFSETQ. This CDR3 has 15 residues. CDR3 coding DNA: TGCGCCAGCAGCCCCCTGGGGACAGCTAACTATGGCTACACCTTC. Amino acid sequence: CASSPLGTANYGYTF.

V usage is TRBV4-2 and J usage is TRBJ1-3; the D gene is possibly TRBD1 (6 bases). The CDR3 runs to 15 residues. The germline V gene encodes CDR1 LGHNA and CDR2 YNFKEQ. The V gene lost 0 bases and the J gene lost 2 bases, with 8 bases spanning the gap. The CDR3: CASSQDGTPGNTIYF. The CDR3 region has the DNA TGTGCCAGCAGCCAAGATGGGACACCTGGAAACACCATATATTTT.

This chain joins TRBV7-8 and TRBJ2-7; TRBD2 aligns across 11 bases. CDR3 length: 15 residues. J was trimmed by 3 bases and V by 5 bases; bases with no gene match: 6. Germline V gene lookup returns CDR1 SGHVS and CDR2 FQNEAQ. The CDR3 nucleotides are TGTGCCAGCAGCCGACCCGGACTAGCGGGCTACGAGCAGTACGTC. Its protein product is CASSRPGLAGYEQYV.

This chain links TRBV5-1 with TRBJ2-2; D remains ambiguous. The germline CDR1 and CDR2 sequences are SGHRS and YFSETQ. The CDR3 is made up of 12 amino acids. The V and J ends lost 6 bases and 4 bases respectively, with 7 bases between them. DNA of the CDR3: TGCGCCAGCACAGATACCACCGGGGAGCTGTTTTTT. This gives the protein CASTDTTGELFF.

The rearrangement links TRBV5-1 to TRBJ1-1; D uncertain. This CDR3 comprises 14 residues. Germline loops: CDR1 SGHRS, CDR2 YFSETQ. Trimming cost V 0 bases and J 10 bases, with 16 bases left between them. DNA of the CDR3: TGCGCCAGCAGCTTGGAGTTTCTGAGTTCGGGAGCTTTCTTT. Translation gives CASSLEFLSSGAFF.

The rearrangement joins TRBV10-2 to TRBJ1-1, with 9 bases matching TRBD1. This CDR3 spans 13 amino acids. Trimming at V came to 11 bases and at J to 0 bases, leaving 4 bases not matched to a gene. Germline V gene sequence: CDR1 WSHSY, CDR2 SAAADI. This chain's CDR3 is CAVNRGLNTEAFF. DNA for the CDR3: TGCGCCGTCAACAGGGGGCTGAACACTGAAGCTTTCTTT.

This chain joins TRBV2 and TRBJ2-4; D is perhaps TRBD2 (7 bases). Trimming took 5 bases from V and 11 from J, leaving 19 bases between them. There are 14 residues in the CDR3. Germline CDR1 is SNHLY and CDR2 is FYNNEI. This chain's CDR3 is CASSPGEGWSFQYF. The CDR3, as DNA: TGTGCCAGCAGTCCAGGGGAGGGATGGTCGTTTCAGTACTTC.

V is TRBV13 and J is TRBJ2-3; 8 positions agree with TRBD1. Germline lookup yields CDR1 PRHDT and CDR2 FYEKMQ (reference sequence). CDR3 length: 15 residues. The V and J ends lost 4 bases and 0 bases, in that order; junction bases with no gene match: 3. The CDR3 sequence is CASSSRGPSTDTQYF. The CDR3 coding sequence is TGTGCCAGCAGCTCCAGGGGGCCTAGCACAGATACGCAGTATTTT.

This chain joins TRBV25-1 and TRBJ1-4; 8 bases are shared with TRBD1. Germline V gene data show CDR1 as MGHDK and CDR2 as SYGVNS. The CDR3 contains 15 residues. The J segment lost 6 bases and the V segment lost 3 bases, leaving 6 bases of the junction unmatched. The CDR3 coding sequence is TGTGCCAGCAGTGATTACAGGGGGAATGATGAAAAACTGTTTTTT. Amino acid sequence: CASSDYRGNDEKLFF.

The chain links TRBV7-7 to TRBJ2-1, with unresolved D. From germline, CDR1 is SSHAT and CDR2 FNYEAQ (reference sequence). The length of the CDR3 is 15 residues. Trimming took off 5 bases at V and 1 base at J, with 12 bases between the two ends. The CDR3 coding sequence is TGTGCCAGCAGCCCACTCCCGGGTTCCTACAATGAGCAGTTCTTC. Translated, it gives CASSPLPGSYNEQFF. Looking up the rest from reference TRBV7-7 and TRBJ2-1 gives the full variable domain: GAGVSQSPRYKVTKRGQDVTLRCDPISSHATLYWYQQALGQGPEFLTYFNYEAQPDKSGLPSDRFSAERPEGSISTLTIQRTEQRDSAMYRCASSPLPGSYNEQFFGPGTRLTVL.

The rearrangement joins TRBV2 to TRBJ1-1, with 10 bases lining up with TRBD1. The germline V gene has CDR1 SNHLY and CDR2 FYNNEI. The CDR3 sequence is 15 residues long. The V segment lost 2 bases and the J segment 7 bases; nucleotides outside the gene matches: 7. The CDR3, as DNA: TGTGCCAGCAGTGAATCCCCGGGACAGGGGATTGAAGCTTTCTTT. Residues: CASSESPGQGIEAFF.

The chain combines TRBV7-6 with TRBJ2-1; TRBD1 is a possible D gene (5 bases). The CDR3 length is 14 residues. CDR1 and CDR2 from the germline V gene are SGHVS and FNYEAQ. V was pared by 3 bases and J by 2 bases, with 8 bases between. CDR3 sequence: CASSFMDTYNEQFF. CDR3 in DNA: TGTGCCAGCAGCTTTATGGACACCTACAATGAGCAGTTCTTC.

The chain has TRBV29-1 and TRBJ1-1, with D possibly TRBD1 on 6 matching bases. The germline CDR1 and CDR2 sequences are SQVTM and ANQGSEA. CDR3 size: 13 residues. The DNA of the CDR3 is TGCAGTACCCGAGGGGGGGGGAACACTGAAGCTTTCTTT. This sequence encodes CSTRGGGNTEAFF.

This chain connects TRBV28 to TRBJ2-1; 10 nucleotides agree with TRBD2. Germline CDR1 reads MDHEN; CDR2 reads SYDVKM. This CDR3 spans 21 amino acids. Trimming took 4 bases from V and 5 from J; bases not matched to a gene: 23. The CDR3 region is CASSYPTPHPSGGPPDNEQFF. CDR3 DNA: TGTGCCAGCAGTTACCCTACCCCCCACCCTAGCGGGGGACCGCCCGACAATGAGCAGTTCTTC.

CDR3 in amino acids: CAWSSMRVEKLFF. As DNA, the CDR3 is TGTGCCTGGAGTTCTATGAGGGTTGAAAAACTGTTTTTT. The gene calls are TRBV30 and TRBJ1-4; D ambiguous. V lost 2 bases, J lost 7 bases, and 11 bases lay in between. The CDR3 has 13 residues. The germline V gene encodes CDR1 GTSNPN and CDR2 SVGIG (reference sequence).

CDR3 protein: CASSSGLTSTDTQYF. The CDR3 region has the DNA TGTGCCAGCAGCTCGGGACTTACTAGCACAGATACGCAGTATTTT. This chain links TRBV9 with TRBJ2-3; possible D gene TRBD2, 6 bases. The CDR3 covers 15 residues. CDR1 and CDR2 from the germline V gene are SGDLS and YYNGEE. V was shortened by 4 bases and J by 0 bases, with 12 bases between the two germline ends.

This clone showed up just a few times. The V gene is TRBV6-1, the J gene TRBJ1-6; a weak D match, TRBD1 (6 bases). The CDR3 has 15 residues. Trimming stripped 5 bases from V and 9 bases from J, with 17 bases between. Germline assignment: CDR1 MNHNS and CDR2 SASEGT. This CDR3 reads CASSPADSLGSPLHF. CDR3 nucleotide sequence: TGTGCCAGCAGTCCTGCGGACAGCCTGGGTTCACCCCTCCACTTT.

The rearrangement uses TRBV27 and TRBJ1-1; the D is unclear. This CDR3 is built from 16 residues. Germline values: CDR1 MNHEY, CDR2 SMNVEV (reference sequence). Trimming took 0 bases from V and 3 from J, leaving 14 bases between them. CDR3: CASSLSTHLYYTEAFF. The CDR3, as DNA: TGTGCCAGCAGTTTATCGACACACTTGTATTACACTGAAGCTTTCTTT.

Here the CDR3 DNA reads TGTGCCAGCAGTTACTCGGGCGCCGATAACACTGAAGCTTTCTTT. Encoded protein: CASSYSGADNTEAFF. J is TRBJ1-1 and V is TRBV6-5, with no clear D. This CDR3 region has 15 residues. CDR1 is MNHEY and CDR2 is SVGAGI in the germline V gene. Between the trimmed V and J ends, which lost 0 bases and 2 bases, there was a span of 10 bases.

The chain recombines TRBV18 with TRBJ1-3; TRBD1 matches 9 bases. Germline V lookup: CDR1 KGHSH, CDR2 LQKENI. This CDR3 has 16 amino acids. With V trimmed by 4 bases and J by 2 bases, 6 bases remained unmatched. CDR3 DNA sequence: TGTGCCAGCTCACACAACCGGGACAGGGCTGGAAACACCATATATTTT. It is translated as CASSHNRDRAGNTIYF.

This chain links TRBV5-4 with TRBJ2-7; 7 bases are a match to TRBD1. The CDR3 is 13 residues long. Germline V gene data show CDR1 as SGHNT and CDR2 as YYREEE (reference sequence). V was clipped by 5 bases and J by 3 bases; unmatched bases: 5. The CDR3 reads CASSRNRGYEQYV. In DNA form, the CDR3 reads TGTGCCAGCAGTAGAAACAGGGGCTACGAGCAGTACGTC.

This rearrangement joins TRBV6-1 to TRBJ2-1, with 9 bases matching TRBD1. V lost 4 bases to trimming and J lost 7 bases; unmatched junction nucleotides: 11. Germline CDR1 MNHNS, CDR2 SASEGT. CDR3 length: 16 residues. The CDR3 protein is CASSGRQGGLWNEQFF. DNA for the CDR3: TGTGCCAGCAGTGGGCGACAGGGGGGGTTATGGAATGAGCAGTTCTTC.

Turning to this clone: The sample carries other DNA sequences with the same CDR3. In DNA, the CDR3 is TGCGCCAGCAGCGGCGGGACAGGGAGTTACAATGAGCAGTTCTTC. Its protein is CASSGGTGSYNEQFF. The chain links TRBV5-1 to TRBJ2-1, with 9 bases aligning to TRBD1. Per germline, CDR1 SGHRS and CDR2 YFSETQ. This CDR3 is 15 amino acids long. The J segment lost 4 bases and the V segment lost 4 bases, leaving 6 bases of the junction unmatched.

The V call is TRBV7-9, the J call TRBJ1-1, with D unresolved. The CDR3 loop spans 16 amino acids. The germline V gene has CDR1 SEHNR and CDR2 FQNEAQ (reference sequence). The V and J ends lost 5 bases and 3 bases respectively, with 19 bases between them. In DNA form, the CDR3 reads TGTGCCAGCAGCCCCAGGTTGGGTAGGATCGACACTGAAGCTTTCTTT. This translates into CASSPRLGRIDTEAFF.

The genes are TRBV10-3 and TRBJ2-2; TRBD2 agrees at 8 bases. This CDR3 has 17 amino acids. Germline V gene data show CDR1 as ENHRY and CDR2 as SYGVKD. Trimming cost V 6 bases and J 1 base; bases outside gene matches: 10. CDR3 coding DNA: TGTGCCATCAGCCCCCTTCGCGGGGGGCAGAACACCGGGGAGCTGTTTTTT. It yields the protein CAISPLRGGQNTGELFF.

The rearrangement joins TRBV6-5 to TRBJ1-1; TRBD1 matches at 9 bases. The germline gives CDR1 MNHEY, CDR2 SVGAGI. CDR3 length: 14 amino acids. J gave up 1 base and V 6 bases, and 3 bases lay outside the gene matches. The CDR3, as DNA: TGTGCCAGCAGGTCGGGACAGGGGAACACTGAAGCTTTCTTT. This translates into CASRSGQGNTEAFF.

The chain uses TRBV6-1 and TRBJ2-7; D is perhaps TRBD1 (6 bases). There are 17 residues in the CDR3. Germline loops: CDR1 MNHNS, CDR2 SASEGT. V gave up 0 bases and J gave up 6 bases, with 21 bases separating them. The CDR3 DNA reads as TGTGCCAGCAGTGAAGCGAAGAGGGAGTGGGGGCTTCTCGAGCAGTACGTC. Amino acid sequence: CASSEAKREWGLLEQYV.